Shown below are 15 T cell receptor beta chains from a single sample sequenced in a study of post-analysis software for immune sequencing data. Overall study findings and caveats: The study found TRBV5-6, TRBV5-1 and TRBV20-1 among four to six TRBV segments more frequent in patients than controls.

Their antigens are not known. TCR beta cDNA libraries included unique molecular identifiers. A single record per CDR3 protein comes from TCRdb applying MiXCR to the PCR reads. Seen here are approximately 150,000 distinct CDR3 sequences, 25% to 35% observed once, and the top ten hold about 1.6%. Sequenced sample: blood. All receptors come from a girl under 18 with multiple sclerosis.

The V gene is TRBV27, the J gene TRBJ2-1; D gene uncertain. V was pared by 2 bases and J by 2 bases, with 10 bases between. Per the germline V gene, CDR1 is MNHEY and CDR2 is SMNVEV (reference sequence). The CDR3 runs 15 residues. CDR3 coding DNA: TGTGCCAGCAGTTTAGAAGGGAACCCCTACAATGAGCAGTTCTTC. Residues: CASSLEGNPYNEQFF.

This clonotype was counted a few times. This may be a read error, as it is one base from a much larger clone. The CDR3 DNA sequence: TGTGCCAGCAGTAGGGATTTTAGCACAGATACGCAGTATTTT. This sequence encodes CASSRDFSTDTQYF. The chain uses TRBV2 and TRBJ2-3; D remains unclear. The germline gives CDR1 SNHLY, CDR2 FYNNEI. V was trimmed by 5 bases and J by 0 bases, leaving 9 bases between them. The CDR3 is made up of 14 amino acids. Full variable domain (remainder filled in from reference TRBV2 and TRBJ2-3): EPEVTQTPSHQVTQMGQEVILRCVPISNHLYFYWYRQILGQKVEFLVSFYNNEISEKSEIFDDQFSVERPDGSNFTLKIRSTKLEDSAMYFCASSRDFSTDTQYFGPGTRLTVL.

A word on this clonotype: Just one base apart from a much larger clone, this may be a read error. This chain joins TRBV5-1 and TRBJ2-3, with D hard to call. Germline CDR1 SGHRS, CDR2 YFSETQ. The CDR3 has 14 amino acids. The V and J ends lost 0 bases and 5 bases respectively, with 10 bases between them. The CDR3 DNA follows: TGCGCCAGCAGCTTGGGACCACTCGGAGATACGCAGTATTTT. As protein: CASSLGPLGDTQYF.

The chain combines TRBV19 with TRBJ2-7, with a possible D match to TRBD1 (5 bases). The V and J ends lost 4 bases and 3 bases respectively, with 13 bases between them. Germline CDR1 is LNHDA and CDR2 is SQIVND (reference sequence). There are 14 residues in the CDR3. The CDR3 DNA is TGTGCCAGTAGTAGTTACGGGCAGGGCTACGAGCAGTACTTC. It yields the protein CASSSYGQGYEQYF.

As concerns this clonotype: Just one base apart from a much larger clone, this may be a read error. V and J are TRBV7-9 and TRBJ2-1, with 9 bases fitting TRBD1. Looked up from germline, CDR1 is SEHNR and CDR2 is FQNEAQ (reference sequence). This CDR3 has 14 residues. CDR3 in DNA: TGTGCCGGCAGCTCGGGACAGGGACTGGAGGAGCAGTTCTTC. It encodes CAGSSGQGLEEQFF.

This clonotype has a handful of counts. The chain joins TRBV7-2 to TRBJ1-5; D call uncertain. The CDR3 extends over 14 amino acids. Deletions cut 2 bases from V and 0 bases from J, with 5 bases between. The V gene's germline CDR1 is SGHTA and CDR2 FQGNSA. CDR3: CASSLKSSNQPQHF. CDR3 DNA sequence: TGTGCCAGCAGCTTAAAGAGTAGCAATCAGCCCCAGCATTTT. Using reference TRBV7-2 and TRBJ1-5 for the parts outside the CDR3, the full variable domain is GAGVSQSPSNKVTEKGKDVELRCDPISGHTALYWYRQSLGQGLEFLIYFQGNSAPDKSGLPSDRFSAERTGGSVSTLTIQRTQQEDSAVYLCASSLKSSNQPQHFGDGTRLSIL.

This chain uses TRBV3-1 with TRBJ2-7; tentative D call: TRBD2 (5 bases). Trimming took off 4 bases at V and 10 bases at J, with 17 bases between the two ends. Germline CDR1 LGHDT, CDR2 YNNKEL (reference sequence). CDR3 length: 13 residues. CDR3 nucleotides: TGTGCCAGCAGCCCCCTGGGCCCGGAGGCCCAGTACTTC. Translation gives CASSPLGPEAQYF.

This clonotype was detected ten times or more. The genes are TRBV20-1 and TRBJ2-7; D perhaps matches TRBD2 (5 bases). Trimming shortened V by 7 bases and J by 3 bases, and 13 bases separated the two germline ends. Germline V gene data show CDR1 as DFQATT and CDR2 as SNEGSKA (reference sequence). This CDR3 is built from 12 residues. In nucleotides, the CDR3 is TGCAGTGGGAGCGAGGGTAACTACGAGCAGTACTTC. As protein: CSGSEGNYEQYF.

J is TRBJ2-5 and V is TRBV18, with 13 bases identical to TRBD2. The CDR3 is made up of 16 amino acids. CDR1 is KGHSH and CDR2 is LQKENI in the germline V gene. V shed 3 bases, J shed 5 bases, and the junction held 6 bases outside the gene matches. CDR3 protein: CASSPGRTSGSETQYF. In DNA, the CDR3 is TGTGCCAGCTCACCGGGGCGGACTAGCGGGAGCGAGACCCAGTACTTC.

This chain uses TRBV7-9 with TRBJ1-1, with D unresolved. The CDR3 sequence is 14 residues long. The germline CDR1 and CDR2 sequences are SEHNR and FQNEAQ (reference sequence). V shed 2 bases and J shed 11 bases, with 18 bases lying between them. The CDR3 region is CASSLFYVLEDAFF. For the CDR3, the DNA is TGTGCCAGCAGCTTATTTTACGTGTTAGAGGATGCTTTCTTT.

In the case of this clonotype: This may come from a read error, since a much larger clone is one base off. In DNA, the CDR3 is TGTGCCGGCAGCTTGGGGGTAGGACACAATGAGCAGTTCTTC. Translating it yields CAGSLGVGHNEQFF. The V gene is TRBV7-7, the J gene TRBJ2-1; D is possibly TRBD1 or TRBD2 (5 bases each). The CDR3 is 14 amino acids. Germline loops: CDR1 SSHAT, CDR2 FNYEAQ (reference sequence).

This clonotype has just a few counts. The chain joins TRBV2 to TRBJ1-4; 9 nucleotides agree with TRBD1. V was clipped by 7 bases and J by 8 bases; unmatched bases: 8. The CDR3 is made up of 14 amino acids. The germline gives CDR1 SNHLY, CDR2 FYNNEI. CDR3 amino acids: CASNGQGMGEKLFF. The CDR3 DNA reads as TGTGCCAGCAATGGACAGGGGATGGGGGAAAAACTGTTTTTT.

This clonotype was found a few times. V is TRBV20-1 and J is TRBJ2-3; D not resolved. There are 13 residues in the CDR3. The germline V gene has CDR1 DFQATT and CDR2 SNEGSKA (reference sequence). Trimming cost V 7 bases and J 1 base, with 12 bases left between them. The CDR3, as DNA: TGCAGTGGCCGCGGCGAGGGCACAGATACGCAGTATTTT. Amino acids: CSGRGEGTDTQYF.

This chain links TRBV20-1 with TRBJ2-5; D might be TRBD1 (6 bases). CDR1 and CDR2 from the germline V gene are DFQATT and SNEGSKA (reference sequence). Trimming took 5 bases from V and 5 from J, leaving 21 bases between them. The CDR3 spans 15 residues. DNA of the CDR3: TGCAGTGCTCCTCCCCCCAGGGGAGCTGGCGAGACCCAGTACTTC. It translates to CSAPPPRGAGETQYF.

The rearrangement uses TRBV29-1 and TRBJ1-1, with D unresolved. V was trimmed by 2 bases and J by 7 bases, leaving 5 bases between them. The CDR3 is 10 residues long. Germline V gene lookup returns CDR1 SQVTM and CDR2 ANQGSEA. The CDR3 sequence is CSVESVEAFF. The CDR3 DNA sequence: TGCAGCGTTGAATCTGTTGAAGCTTTCTTT.